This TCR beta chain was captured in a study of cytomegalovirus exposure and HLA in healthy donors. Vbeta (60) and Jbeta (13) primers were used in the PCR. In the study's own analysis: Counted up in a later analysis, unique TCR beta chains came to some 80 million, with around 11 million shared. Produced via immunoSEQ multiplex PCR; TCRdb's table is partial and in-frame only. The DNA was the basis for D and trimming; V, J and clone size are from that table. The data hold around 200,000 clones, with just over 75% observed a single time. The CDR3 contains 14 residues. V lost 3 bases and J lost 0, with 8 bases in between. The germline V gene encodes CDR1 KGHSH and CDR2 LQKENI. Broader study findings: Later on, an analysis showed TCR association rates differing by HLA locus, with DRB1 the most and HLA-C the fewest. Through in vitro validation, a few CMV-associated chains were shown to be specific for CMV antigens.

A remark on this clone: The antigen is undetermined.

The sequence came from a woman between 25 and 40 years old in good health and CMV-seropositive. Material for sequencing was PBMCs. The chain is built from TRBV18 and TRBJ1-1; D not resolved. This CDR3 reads CASSPAAMNTEAFF. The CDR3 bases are TGTGCCAGCTCACCTGCGGCCATGAACACTGAAGCTTTCTTT.